What follows describes a single T cell receptor (beta chain). These data originate in a study of circulating and synovial CD4+ cells in juvenile arthritis. Profiling relied on immunoSEQ multiplex PCR, and the TCRdb table lists in-frame clones only, not all of them. Here the sample spans around 32,000 clones, about 96% being singletons. CDR1 is SGHNT, CDR2 YYREEE, per germline (reference sequence). The CDR3 covers 17 residues. J lost 3 bases, V lost 9 bases, and 10 bases had no gene match. This rearrangement joins TRBV5-4 to TRBJ2-2; 14 nucleotides agree with TRBD2. This clonotype was obtained from a human donor with juvenile idiopathic arthritis. Sequencing was carried out using CD4+ T cells from blood. The CDR3 loop reads CAISFRTSGRYTGELFF. CDR3 sequence (DNA): TGTGCCATCTCCTTTAGGACTAGCGGGAGGTACACCGGGGAGCTGTTTTTT.